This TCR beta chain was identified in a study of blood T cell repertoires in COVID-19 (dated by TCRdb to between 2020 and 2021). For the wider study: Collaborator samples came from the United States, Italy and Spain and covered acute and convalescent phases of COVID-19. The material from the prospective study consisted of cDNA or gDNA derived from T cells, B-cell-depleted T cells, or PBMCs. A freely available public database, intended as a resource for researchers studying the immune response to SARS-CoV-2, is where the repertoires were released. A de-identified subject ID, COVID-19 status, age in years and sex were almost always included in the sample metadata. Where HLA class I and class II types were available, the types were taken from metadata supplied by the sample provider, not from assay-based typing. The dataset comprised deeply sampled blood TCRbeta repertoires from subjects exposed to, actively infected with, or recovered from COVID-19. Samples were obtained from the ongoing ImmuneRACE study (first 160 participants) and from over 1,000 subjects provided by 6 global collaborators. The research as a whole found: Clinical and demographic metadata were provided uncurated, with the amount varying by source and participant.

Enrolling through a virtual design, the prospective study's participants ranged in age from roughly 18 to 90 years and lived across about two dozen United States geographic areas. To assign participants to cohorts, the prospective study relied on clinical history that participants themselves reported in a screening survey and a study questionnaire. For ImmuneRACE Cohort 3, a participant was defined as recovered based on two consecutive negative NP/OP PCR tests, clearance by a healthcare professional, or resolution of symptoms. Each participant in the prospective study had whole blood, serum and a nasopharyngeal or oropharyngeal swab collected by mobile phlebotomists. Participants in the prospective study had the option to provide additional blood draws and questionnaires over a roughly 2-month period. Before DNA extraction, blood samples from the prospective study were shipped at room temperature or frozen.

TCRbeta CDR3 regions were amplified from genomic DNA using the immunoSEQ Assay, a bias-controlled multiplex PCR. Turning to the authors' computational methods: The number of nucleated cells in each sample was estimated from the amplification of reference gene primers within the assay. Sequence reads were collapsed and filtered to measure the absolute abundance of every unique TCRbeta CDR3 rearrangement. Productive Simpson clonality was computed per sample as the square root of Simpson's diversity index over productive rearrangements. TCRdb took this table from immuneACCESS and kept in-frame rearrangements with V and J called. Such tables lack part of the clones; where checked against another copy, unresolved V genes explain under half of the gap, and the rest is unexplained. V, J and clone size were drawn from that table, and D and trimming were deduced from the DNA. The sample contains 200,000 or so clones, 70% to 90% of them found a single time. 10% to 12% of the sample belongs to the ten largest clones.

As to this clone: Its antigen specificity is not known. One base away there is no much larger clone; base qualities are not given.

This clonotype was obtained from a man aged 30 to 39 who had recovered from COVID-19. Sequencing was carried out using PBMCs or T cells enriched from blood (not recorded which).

The DNA is as follows: TGTGCCAGCAGCTTATTGGCGGGAGGGGGTCGTGTAAACATTCAGTACTTC. This translates into CASSLLAGGGRVNIQYF. The sequence links TRBV7-2 to TRBJ2-4, with TRBD2 identical over 9 junction bases. Including the terminal cysteine and phenylalanine, the CDR3 comprises 17 residues. Just CDR3 DNA is preserved here, 51 bases in frame from base 1. V has 2 bases trimmed and J has 6 bases trimmed; junction bases matching no gene number 11. The germline V gene gives CDR1 as SGHTA and CDR2 as FQGNSA.